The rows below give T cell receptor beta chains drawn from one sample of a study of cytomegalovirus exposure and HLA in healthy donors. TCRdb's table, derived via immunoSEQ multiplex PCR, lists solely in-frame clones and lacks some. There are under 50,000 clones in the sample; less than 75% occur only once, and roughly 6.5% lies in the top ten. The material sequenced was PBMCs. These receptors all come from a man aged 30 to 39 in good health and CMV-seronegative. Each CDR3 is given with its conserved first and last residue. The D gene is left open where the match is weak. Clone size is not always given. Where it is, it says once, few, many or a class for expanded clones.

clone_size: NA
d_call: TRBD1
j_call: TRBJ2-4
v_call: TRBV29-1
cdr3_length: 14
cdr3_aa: CSVTDGTGVNIQYF
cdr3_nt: TGCAGCGTTACGGACGGGACAGGGGTGAACATTCAGTACTTC

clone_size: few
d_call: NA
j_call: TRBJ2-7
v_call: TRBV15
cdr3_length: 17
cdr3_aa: CATSRDLMDKSSYEQYF
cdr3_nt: TGTGCCACCAGCAGAGATCTAATGGACAAGAGCTCCTACGAGCAGTACTTC

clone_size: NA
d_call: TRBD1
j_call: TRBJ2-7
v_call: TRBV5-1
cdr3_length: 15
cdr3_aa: CASSLYAGGTYEQYF
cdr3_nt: TGCGCCAGCAGCTTGTACGCAGGGGGCACGTACGAGCAGTACTTC

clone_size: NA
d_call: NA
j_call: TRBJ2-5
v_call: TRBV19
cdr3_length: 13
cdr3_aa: CASSMYAEETQYF
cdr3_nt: TGTGCCAGTAGTATGTACGCAGAAGAGACCCAGTACTTC

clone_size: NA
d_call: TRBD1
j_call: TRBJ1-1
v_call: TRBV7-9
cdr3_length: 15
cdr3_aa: CASSTYRGRGTEAFF
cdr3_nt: TGTGCCAGCAGCACCTACAGGGGGCGAGGGACTGAAGCTTTCTTT

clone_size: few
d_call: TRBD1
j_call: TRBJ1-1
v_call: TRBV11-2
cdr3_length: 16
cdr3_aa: CASSLLLGQGVTEAFF
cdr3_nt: TGTGCCAGCAGCTTATTGTTGGGACAGGGGGTCACTGAAGCTTTCTTT

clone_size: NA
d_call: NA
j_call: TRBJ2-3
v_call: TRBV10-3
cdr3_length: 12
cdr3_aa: CAIRTSTDTQYF
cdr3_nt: TGTGCCATCAGGACTAGCACAGATACGCAGTATTTT

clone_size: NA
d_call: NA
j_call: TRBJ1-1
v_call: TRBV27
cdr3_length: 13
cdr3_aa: CASSFTRNTEAFF
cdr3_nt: TGTGCCAGCAGTTTCACAAGGAACACTGAAGCTTTCTTT

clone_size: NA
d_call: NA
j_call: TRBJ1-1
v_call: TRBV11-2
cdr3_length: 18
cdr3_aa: CASSLVSPRQATNTEAFF
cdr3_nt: TGTGCCAGCAGCTTAGTTTCCCCCAGACAGGCCACGAACACTGAAGCTTTCTTT

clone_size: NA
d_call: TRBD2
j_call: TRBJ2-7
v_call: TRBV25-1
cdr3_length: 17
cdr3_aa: CASSGKLAGGPSYEQYF
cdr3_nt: TGTGCCAGCAGTGGAAAGCTAGCGGGAGGACCGTCCTACGAGCAGTACTTC

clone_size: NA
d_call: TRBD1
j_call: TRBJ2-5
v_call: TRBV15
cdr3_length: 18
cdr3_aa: CATSRDPRTGVSLETQYF
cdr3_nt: TGTGCCACCAGCAGAGATCCCAGGACAGGGGTTTCTCTAGAGACCCAGTACTTC

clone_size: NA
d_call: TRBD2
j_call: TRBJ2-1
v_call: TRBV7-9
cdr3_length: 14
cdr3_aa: CAGWASGRHNEQFF
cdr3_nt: TGTGCCGGATGGGCTAGCGGGCGGCACAATGAGCAGTTCTTC

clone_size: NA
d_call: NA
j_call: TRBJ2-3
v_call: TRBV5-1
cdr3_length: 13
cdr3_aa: CASSSQGTDTQYF
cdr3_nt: TGCGCCAGCAGCTCACAGGGTACAGATACGCAGTATTTT

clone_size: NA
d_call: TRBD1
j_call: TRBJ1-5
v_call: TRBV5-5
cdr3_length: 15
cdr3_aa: CASSWTGDINQPQHF
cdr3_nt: TGTGCCAGCAGCTGGACAGGAGATATCAATCAGCCCCAGCATTTT

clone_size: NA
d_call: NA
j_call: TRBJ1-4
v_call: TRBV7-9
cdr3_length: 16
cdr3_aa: CASSLIVGATNEKLFF
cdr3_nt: TGTGCCAGCAGCTTAATCGTCGGGGCAACTAATGAAAAACTGTTTTTT

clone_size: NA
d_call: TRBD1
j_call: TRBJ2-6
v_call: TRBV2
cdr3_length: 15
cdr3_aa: CASSPDRAGANVLTF
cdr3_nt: TGTGCCAGCAGCCCCGACAGGGCTGGGGCCAACGTCCTGACTTTC

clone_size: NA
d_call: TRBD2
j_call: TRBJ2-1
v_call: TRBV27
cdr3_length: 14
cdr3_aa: CASSLGTKGNEQFF
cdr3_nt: TGTGCCAGCAGTTTAGGGACTAAGGGCAATGAGCAGTTCTTC

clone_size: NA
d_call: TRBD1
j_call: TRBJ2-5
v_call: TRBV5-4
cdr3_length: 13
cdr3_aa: CASSTGQGGTQYF
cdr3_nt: TGTGCCAGCAGCACGGGACAGGGGGGGACCCAGTACTTC

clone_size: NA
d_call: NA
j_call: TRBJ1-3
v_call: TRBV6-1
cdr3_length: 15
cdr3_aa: CASSERGWYRNTIYF
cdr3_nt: TGTGCCAGCAGTGAACGCGGATGGTATAGAAACACCATATATTTT

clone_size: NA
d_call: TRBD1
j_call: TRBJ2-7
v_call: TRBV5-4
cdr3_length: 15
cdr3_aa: CASSLATGSSYEQYF
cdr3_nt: TGTGCCAGCAGCTTGGCGACAGGGAGTTCCTACGAGCAGTACTTC